These 8 T cell receptor beta chains share one sample of origin, sequenced in a study of shared clonotypes between healthy human individuals. TCRdb keeps only in-frame clones here, not all; method: immunoSEQ multiplex PCR. The sample carries fewer than 1.8 million clones, approximately 98.5% recorded once. Sequenced sample: naive CD4+ T cells sorted from blood. The subset was: CD45RA+ positively selected. These receptors were obtained from a young man in good health.

The V gene is TRBV30, the J gene TRBJ2-1; the match to TRBD2 covers 9 bases. The CDR3 consists of 15 residues. CDR1 and CDR2 from the germline V gene are GTSNPN and SVGIG (reference sequence). The trim removed 3 bases at V and 4 bases at J, leaving 7 bases unmatched. CDR3 in DNA: TGTGCCTGGAGCAGGGGAGCGGGAGGATACAATGAGCAGTTCTTC. Translation: CAWSRGAGGYNEQFF.

The chain couples TRBV7-9 to TRBJ2-7, with a weak D call TRBD2 (5 bases). There are 14 residues in the CDR3. The V end lost 5 bases, the J end lost 6 bases, and 17 bases lay between the germline ends. CDR1 and CDR2 from the germline V gene are SEHNR and FQNEAQ (reference sequence). The CDR3 bases are TGTGCCAGCAGCCGAGAGGCGAGGGATGGCGAGCAGTACTTC. Translating it yields CASSREARDGEQYF.

The chain employs TRBV7-9 and TRBJ1-2; unclear D gene. The germline V gene has CDR1 SEHNR and CDR2 FQNEAQ (reference sequence). The V and J ends lost 4 bases and 0 bases respectively, with 9 bases between them. The CDR3 is 14 amino acids. The CDR3 bases are TGTGCCAGCAGCTCCGGGTCGTCTAACTATGGCTACACCTTC. It translates to CASSSGSSNYGYTF.

This chain links TRBV19 with TRBJ2-7; the match to TRBD2 covers 13 bases. There are 15 residues in the CDR3. Per the germline V gene, CDR1 is LNHDA and CDR2 is SQIVND (reference sequence). Trimming removed 3 bases from V and 7 bases from J; junction bases left unmatched: 6. For the CDR3, the DNA is TGTGCCAGTAGTATCGGGACTAGCGGGATAGGGGAGCAGTACTTC. It translates to CASSIGTSGIGEQYF. Looking up the rest from reference TRBV19 and TRBJ2-7 gives the full variable domain: DGGITQSPKYLFRKEGQNVTLSCEQNLNHDAMYWYRQDPGQGLRLIYYSQIVNDFQKGDIAEGYSVSREKKESFPLTVTSAQKNPTAFYLCASSIGTSGIGEQYFGPGTRLTVT.

The chain is built from TRBV2 and TRBJ2-6, with TRBD1 identical over 8 bases. V lost 6 bases to trimming and J lost 0 bases; unmatched junction nucleotides: 13. CDR1 and CDR2 from the germline V gene are SNHLY and FYNNEI. The CDR3 has 19 amino acids. The CDR3 reads CASSDAPGQALSGANVLTF. The CDR3 coding sequence is TGTGCCAGCAGCGACGCTCCGGGACAGGCGCTCTCTGGGGCCAACGTCCTGACTTTC.

This clone has a single count. The same CDR3 is also encoded by other DNA sequences in this sample. The J gene is TRBJ2-3, the V gene TRBV9; 8 bases align to TRBD2. With V trimmed by 1 base and J by 3 bases, 1 base remained unmatched. CDR3 length: 14 amino acids. Germline V lookup: CDR1 SGDLS, CDR2 YYNGEE. DNA for the CDR3: TGTGCCAGCAGCGTAACTAGCGGAACAGATACGCAGTATTTT. Encoded protein: CASSVTSGTDTQYF.

This chain connects TRBV5-1 to TRBJ1-1; 7 bases map to TRBD1. J lost 1 base, V lost 4 bases, and 7 bases had no gene match. The CDR3 runs to 15 residues. In germline, CDR1 is SGHRS, CDR2 YFSETQ. Written as DNA, the CDR3 is TGCGCCAGCAGCCTACAGGGGACAAAGAACACTGAAGCTTTCTTT. This sequence encodes CASSLQGTKNTEAFF.

This chain uses TRBV9 with TRBJ2-3, with D perhaps given as TRBD1 or TRBD2 (5 bases each). In germline, CDR1 is SGDLS, CDR2 YYNGEE. The CDR3 runs 15 residues. Deletions cut 4 bases from V and 5 bases from J, with 17 bases between. The CDR3 spells CASSLRLGDGDTQYF. The DNA for the CDR3 is TGTGCCAGCAGCCTTCGTCTGGGGGATGGAGATACGCAGTATTTT.